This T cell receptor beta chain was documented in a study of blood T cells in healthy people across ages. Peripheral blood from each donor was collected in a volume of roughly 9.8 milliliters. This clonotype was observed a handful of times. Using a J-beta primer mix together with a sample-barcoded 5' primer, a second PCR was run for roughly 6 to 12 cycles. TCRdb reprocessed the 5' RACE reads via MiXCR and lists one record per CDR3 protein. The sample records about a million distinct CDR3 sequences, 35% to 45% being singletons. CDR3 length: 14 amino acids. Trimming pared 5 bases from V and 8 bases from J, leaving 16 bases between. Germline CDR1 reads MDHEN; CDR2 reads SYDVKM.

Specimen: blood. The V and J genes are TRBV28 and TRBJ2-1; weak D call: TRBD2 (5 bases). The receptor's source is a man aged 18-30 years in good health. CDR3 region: CASSRGNGMDEQFF. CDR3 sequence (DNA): TGTGCCAGCAGTCGAGGGAATGGTATGGATGAGCAGTTCTTC.